This T cell receptor (beta chain) is drawn from a study of regulatory dendritic cells for organ transplantation. Study-level findings and limits: Considerable individual heterogeneity was seen in alloreactive memory CD8+ T cells.

Measured with immunoSEQ multiplex PCR; TCRdb has only the in-frame clones, and not every one. The sample lists some 12,000 clones, less than 80% seen once, with about 1.2% in the top ten. Remarks on this clone: Its target is not known.

CFSE-labeled sorted T cells met regulatory or mature dendritic cells for 4 to 6 days. Germline trimming cut 2 bases from V and 3 bases from J; bases unmatched to any gene: 4. This CDR3 has 16 amino acids. From germline, CDR1 is SEHNR and CDR2 FQNEAQ (reference sequence). The chain employs TRBV7-9 and TRBJ2-3, with 11 bases lining up with TRBD2. The receptor was derived from a human donor in good health. Input material: naive CD8+ T cells from blood cultured with dendritic cells. Subset described: CD45RA+ naive T cells. CDR3 sequence: CASSLKTSGATDTQYF. The CDR3 nucleotides read TGTGCCAGCAGCTTAAAGACTAGCGGGGCAACAGATACGCAGTATTTT.